This TCR beta chain was found in a study of beta chain features in type 1 diabetes. CDR1 and CDR2 from the germline V gene are MGHDK and SYGVNS. Trimming removed 1 base from V and 7 bases from J; junction bases left unmatched: 9. CDR3 size: 17 residues. This clone showed up just a few times. The authors reverse transcribed all of the isolated RNA, so sequencing captured expressed TCRB transcripts. TCRdb keeps only in-frame clones here, not all; method: immunoSEQ multiplex PCR. Among about 220,000 clones, roughly a tenth were seen once, and the ten largest hold approximately 1.5%. Sequenced input: central memory CD4+ T cells from blood. The sequence came from a man aged 18 to 29 in good health. The chain joins TRBV25-1 to TRBJ2-3, with TRBD1 identical over 12 bases. This CDR3 is CASSEWDRGLTWNTQYF. CDR3 coding DNA: TGTGCCAGCAGTGAATGGGACAGGGGGCTCACTTGGAATACGCAGTATTTT. The full variable domain, with the rest looked up from reference TRBV25-1 and TRBJ2-3, is EADIYQTPRYLVIGTGKKITLECSQTMGHDKMYWYQQDPGMELHLIHYSYGVNSTEKGDLSSESTVSRIRTEHFPLTLESARPSHTSQYLCASSEWDRGLTWNTQYFGPGTRLTVL.